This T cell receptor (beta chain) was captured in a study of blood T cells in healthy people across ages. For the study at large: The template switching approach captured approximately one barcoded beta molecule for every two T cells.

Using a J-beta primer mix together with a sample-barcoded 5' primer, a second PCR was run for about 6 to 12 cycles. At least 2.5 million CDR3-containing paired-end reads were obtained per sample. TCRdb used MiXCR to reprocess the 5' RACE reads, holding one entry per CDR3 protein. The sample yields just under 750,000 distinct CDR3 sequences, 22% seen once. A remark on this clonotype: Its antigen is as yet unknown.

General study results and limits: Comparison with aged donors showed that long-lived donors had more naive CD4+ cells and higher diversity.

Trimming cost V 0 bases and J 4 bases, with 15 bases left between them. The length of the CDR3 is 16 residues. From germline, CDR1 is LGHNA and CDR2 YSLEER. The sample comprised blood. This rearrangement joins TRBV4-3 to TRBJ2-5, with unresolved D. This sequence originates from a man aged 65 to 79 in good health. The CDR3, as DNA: TGCGCCAGCAGCCAAGATCCTGGGGAAACCAGAGAGACCCAGTACTTC. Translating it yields CASSQDPGETRETQYF.